This T cell receptor (beta chain) was documented in a study of cytomegalovirus exposure and HLA in healthy donors. 60 Vbeta and 13 Jbeta primers were used in PCR. Assay used: immunoSEQ multiplex PCR; TCRdb lists only in-frame clones, some missing. The data contain 130,000 or so clones, approximately 80% of them seen just once; the ten biggest clones take up 1.5%. This CDR3 has 14 residues. Germline values: CDR1 KGHSH, CDR2 LQKENI. V gave up 4 bases and J gave up 2 bases; unmatched junction bases: 4. The chain joins TRBV18 to TRBJ2-7; 8 bases map to TRBD1. The receptor's source is a woman aged 18-29 years in good health and CMV-seronegative. Sample: PBMCs. CDR3 sequence: CASSLTGQAYEQYF. The CDR3 nucleotides read TGTGCCAGCTCACTGACGGGACAGGCCTACGAGCAGTACTTC.